These T cell receptor beta chains were read from a single sample in a study of blood T cells in healthy people across ages. MiXCR was run by TCRdb on the 5' RACE reads, yielding one entry per CDR3 protein. The sample carries around 800,000 distinct CDR3 sequences, about 53% recorded once. Input material: blood. These receptors were collected from a man older than 75 in good health. Both conserved end residues are part of each CDR3. The D gene is left open where the match is weak. Size is omitted from some rows. Given values are once, few, many or a class for expanded clones.

J: TRBJ2-7
V: TRBV10-3
D: TRBD2
size: NA
DNA: TGTGCCATAGCTGAACTAGCGGGGTACGAGCAGTACTTC
CDR3: CAIAELAGYEQYF

J: TRBJ2-7
V: TRBV29-1
D: NA
size: many
DNA: TGCAGCGTTGAAGATGAGGATAGAGACGAGCAGTACTTC
CDR3: CSVEDEDRDEQYF

J: TRBJ2-7
V: TRBV20-1
D: NA
size: NA
DNA: TGCAGTGCCCAGACGGGCAGGGGTATCCCCTACGAGCAGTACTTC
CDR3: CSAQTGRGIPYEQYF

J: TRBJ1-1
V: TRBV7-2
D: NA
size: few
DNA: TGTGCCAGCAGCTTAGTATCCAGGGGAGGTACTGAAGCTTTCTTT
CDR3: CASSLVSRGGTEAFF

J: TRBJ2-7
V: TRBV11-2
D: TRBD2
size: NA
DNA: TGTGCCAGCAGCATTAGCGGGAGGTTGTACGAGCAGTACTTC
CDR3: CASSISGRLYEQYF

J: TRBJ2-4
V: TRBV6-5
D: NA
size: NA
DNA: TGTGCCAGCAGCAAACCGGGTGGGGGGCGCTGGGAGCAGTACTTC
CDR3: CASSKPGGGRWEQYF

J: TRBJ2-3
V: TRBV29-1
D: NA
size: few
DNA: TGCAGCGTTGTAACAGCCACAGATACGCAGTATTTT
CDR3: CSVVTATDTQYF

J: TRBJ1-1
V: TRBV4-3
D: TRBD1
size: NA
DNA: TGCGCCAGCAGCCCCCACAGGGGGGGCACTGAAGCTTTCTTT
CDR3: CASSPHRGGTEAFF

J: TRBJ2-7
V: TRBV30
D: NA
size: NA
DNA: TGTGCCTGGAGTGTTAGAGACTCCTACGAGCAGTACTTC
CDR3: CAWSVRDSYEQYF

J: TRBJ2-3
V: TRBV20-1
D: NA
size: NA
DNA: TGCAGTGCTAGAGATCAGACAGATACGCAGTATTTT
CDR3: CSARDQTDTQYF

J: TRBJ2-1
V: TRBV5-1
D: NA
size: NA
DNA: TGCGCCAGCAGCACCGACGGGAGCTCCTACAATGAGCAGTTCTTC
CDR3: CASSTDGSSYNEQFF

J: TRBJ1-5
V: TRBV20-1
D: NA
size: NA
DNA: TGCAGTGCTAGGATACGGCCTGAGCGCAATCAGCCCCAGCATTTT
CDR3: CSARIRPERNQPQHF

J: TRBJ2-1
V: TRBV7-2
D: TRBD1
size: few
DNA: TGTGCCAGCAGCAGACAGGGGACGTACAATGAGCAGTTCTTC
CDR3: CASSRQGTYNEQFF

J: TRBJ2-3
V: TRBV3-1
D: TRBD2
size: NA
DNA: TGTGCCAGCAGCAGACTAGCGGGAGATAGATACGCGTATTTT
CDR3: CASSRLAGDRYAYF

J: TRBJ1-2
V: TRBV25-1
D: NA
size: few
DNA: TGTGCCAGCAGTCTGCCAGGGGAATATGGCTACACCTTC
CDR3: CASSLPGEYGYTF

J: TRBJ2-7
V: TRBV24-1
D: NA
size: NA
DNA: TGTGCCACCAGTGATCCACAGGGCTACAATGAGCAGTACTTC
CDR3: CATSDPQGYNEQYF

J: TRBJ2-7
V: TRBV5-1
D: TRBD2
size: few
DNA: TGCGCCAGCAGCTCATCGACTAGCGGAATATACGAGCAGTACTTC
CDR3: CASSSSTSGIYEQYF

J: TRBJ2-5
V: TRBV11-2
D: NA
size: NA
DNA: TGTGCCAGCAGCGAACAAGTTCAAGAGACCCAGTACTTC
CDR3: CASSEQVQETQYF

J: TRBJ2-7
V: TRBV29-1
D: NA
size: many
DNA: TGCAGCGTTGTTGAGGGACCCTACGAGCAGTACTTC
CDR3: CSVVEGPYEQYF

J: TRBJ1-1
V: TRBV6-2/TRBV6-3
D: NA
size: NA
DNA: TGTGCCAGCAGTTATACGCCTGGACAGTTGAACACTGAAGCTTTCTTT
CDR3: CASSYTPGQLNTEAFF

J: TRBJ2-3
V: TRBV9
D: NA
size: few
DNA: TGTGCCAGCAGCCCATCTGAGCGGGGCACAGATACGCAGTATTTT
CDR3: CASSPSERGTDTQYF

J: TRBJ2-5
V: TRBV6-1
D: NA
size: NA
DNA: TGTGCCAGCAGTGAATGGGCCTCCCACCAAGAGGCCCAGTACTTC
CDR3: CASSEWASHQEAQYF

J: TRBJ1-2
V: TRBV7-9
D: TRBD1
size: few
DNA: TGTGCCAGCAGTGACAGGGCTGGCTACACCTTC
CDR3: CASSDRAGYTF